The 29 T cell receptor beta chains below all came from one sample that was sequenced in a study of CD8+ T cells in alopecia areata. Described treatment: oral pan-JAK inhibitor, 5-10 mg twice daily. It was cDNA, reverse transcribed from extracted RNA, that served as the sequencing template. The table came from immunoSEQ multiplex PCR; TCRdb's copy has only in-frame clones and leaves some out. The sample lists roughly 180,000 clones; 51% were seen once. Sequencing was performed on CD8+ T cells sorted from blood, taken around week 54, from a patient treated with tofacitinib. The receptors were sampled from a human donor with alopecia areata.

This clone has a handful of counts. Other DNA sequences in this specimen translate into the identical CDR3. The J gene is TRBJ2-7, the V gene TRBV20-1; 7 bases map to TRBD2. After removal of 1 base from V and 6 bases from J, the junction contained 0 bases not matched to a gene. In germline, CDR1 is DFQATT, CDR2 SNEGSKA (reference sequence). CDR3 length: 11 amino acids. CDR3 region: CSARGTSEQYF. In nucleotides, the CDR3 is TGCAGTGCTAGAGGGACTAGCGAGCAGTACTTC.

V and J are TRBV14 and TRBJ1-6; D perhaps matches TRBD1 (6 bases). V was clipped by 7 bases and J by 5 bases, with 9 bases between them. This CDR3 is built from 13 residues. Germline V gene lookup returns CDR1 SGHDN and CDR2 FVKESK. In nucleotides, the CDR3 is TGTGCCAGCACGGGACACAATAATTCACCCCTCCACTTT. Translating gives CASTGHNNSPLHF.

The chain carries TRBV29-1 and TRBJ1-5; 8 nucleotides line up with TRBD1. The CDR3 has 13 amino acids. Germline V gene lookup returns CDR1 SQVTM and CDR2 ANQGSEA. J lost 6 bases, V lost 4 bases, and 5 bases had no gene match. CDR3 in DNA: TGCAGCGTTGTGGACAGGGTAGGTCAGCCCCAGCATTTT. Protein product: CSVVDRVGQPQHF.

The CDR3 sequence is CASSLGLAAYEQYF. As DNA, the CDR3 is TGTGCCAGCAGCTTAGGGCTAGCCGCCTACGAGCAGTACTTC. The genes are TRBV11-2 and TRBJ2-7; perhaps TRBD2 as D (5 bases). Trimming pared 1 base from V and 2 bases from J, leaving 9 bases between. Per germline, CDR1 SGHAT and CDR2 FQNNGV. The CDR3 runs to 14 residues.

This clone showed up many times. The V gene is TRBV7-9, the J gene TRBJ1-5; D is unclear. V gave up 1 base and J gave up 3 bases, with 1 base separating them. Germline assignment: CDR1 SEHNR and CDR2 FQNEAQ (reference sequence). The CDR3 totals 12 residues. CDR3 protein: CASSLDNQPQHF. CDR3 coding DNA: TGTGCCAGCAGCTTAGACAATCAGCCCCAGCATTTT.

This clone was observed a few times. The gene calls are TRBV7-9 and TRBJ1-1, with D unresolved. V lost 1 base to trimming and J lost 3 bases, with 12 bases between them. This CDR3 has 15 residues. Germline CDR1 reads SEHNR; CDR2 reads FQNEAQ (reference sequence). For the CDR3, the DNA is TGTGCCAGCAGCTTAGTGGAAGGAAGTTACACTGAAGCTTTCTTT. It is translated as CASSLVEGSYTEAFF. Variable domain in full (rest from reference TRBV7-9 and TRBJ1-1): DTGVSQNPRHKITKRGQNVTFRCDPISEHNRLYWYRQTLGQGPEFLTYFQNEAQLEKSRLLSDRFSAERPKGSFSTLEIQRTEQGDSAMYLCASSLVEGSYTEAFFGQGTRLTVV.

This clone was observed a single time. The CDR3 sequence: CASSFEGLVETQYF. CDR3 nucleotide sequence: TGTGCCAGCAGCTTTGAGGGCTTGGTGGAGACCCAGTACTTC. The chain combines TRBV7-9 with TRBJ2-5; tentatively, D is TRBD2 (5 bases). The V end lost 3 bases, the J end lost 5 bases, and 13 bases lay between the germline ends. The CDR3 totals 14 residues. Germline V CDR1 and CDR2: SEHNR, FQNEAQ (reference sequence).

This clone was counted only a few times. At the DNA level, this CDR3 is encoded by other sequences in the same sample as well. The V gene is TRBV7-9, the J gene TRBJ2-5; unclear D gene. Looked up from germline, CDR1 is SEHNR and CDR2 is FQNEAQ (reference sequence). The ends were cut back, 5 bases at V and 1 base at J, with 8 bases in the middle. The CDR3 has 13 amino acids. The CDR3 DNA reads TGTGCCAGCAGCCCTGGAACCCAAGAGACCCAGTACTTC. Its protein is CASSPGTQETQYF. Supplemented by reference TRBV7-9 and TRBJ2-5, the full variable domain reads DTGVSQNPRHKITKRGQNVTFRCDPISEHNRLYWYRQTLGQGPEFLTYFQNEAQLEKSRLLSDRFSAERPKGSFSTLEIQRTEQGDSAMYLCASSPGTQETQYFGPGTRLLVL.

This clone was counted many times. This chain joins TRBV25-1 and TRBJ2-7; TRBD2 agrees at 8 bases. CDR3 size: 11 residues. Germline-derived CDR1 and CDR2 are MGHDK and SYGVNS. Trimming cost V 6 bases and J 7 bases; bases outside gene matches: 2. CDR3 coding DNA: TGTGCCAGCAGCCCGGGAGGGGAGCAGTACTTC. Translation gives CASSPGGEQYF.

The rearrangement joins TRBV6-5 to TRBJ1-1; perhaps TRBD1 as D (5 bases). CDR3 size: 12 residues. Trimming cost V 5 bases and J 6 bases, with 10 bases left between them. Per the germline V gene, CDR1 is MNHEY and CDR2 is SVGAGI. The DNA for the CDR3 is TGTGCCAGCAGTCAGGGTATCGCTGAAGCTTTCTTT. Protein: CASSQGIAEAFF.

This chain uses TRBV27 with TRBJ1-6; TRBD1 agrees at 9 bases. In germline, CDR1 is MNHEY, CDR2 SMNVEV (reference sequence). V was pared by 3 bases and J by 8 bases, with 2 bases of the junction left unmatched. CDR3 size: 14 residues. Here the CDR3 reads CASSLGTGHSPLHF. The DNA of the CDR3 is TGTGCCAGCAGTTTGGGGACAGGGCATTCACCCCTCCACTTT.

This clone came up a few times. The rearrangement links TRBV7-9 to TRBJ1-1, with no clear D. Trimming stripped 1 base from V and 5 bases from J, with 5 bases between. CDR1 and CDR2 (germline): SEHNR, FQNEAQ (reference sequence). CDR3 length equals 12 residues. CDR3 sequence reads: CASSLGMTEAFF. In nucleotides, the CDR3 is TGTGCCAGCAGCTTAGGTATGACTGAAGCTTTCTTT.

This clone was seen a few times. The chain links TRBV2 to TRBJ2-7, with 8 bases that match TRBD1. V lost 4 bases to trimming and J lost 5 bases; unmatched junction nucleotides: 10. Germline CDR1 SNHLY, CDR2 FYNNEI. This CDR3 region has 15 residues. Here the CDR3 DNA reads TGTGCCAGCAGTGTCCCCTCCAACAGGGGGAACGAGCAGTACTTC. The encoded protein is CASSVPSNRGNEQYF.

Written as DNA, the CDR3 is TGTGCCAGCACCGACCTATCTGGGGCCAACGTCCTGACTTTC. Its protein product is CASTDLSGANVLTF. The rearrangement uses TRBV7-8 and TRBJ2-6; D call uncertain. Deletions cut 7 bases from V and 1 base from J, with 8 bases between. This CDR3 is built from 14 residues. Germline lookup yields CDR1 SGHVS and CDR2 FQNEAQ. The whole variable domain, filled in from reference TRBV7-8 and TRBJ2-6, reads GAGVSQSPRYKVAKRGQDVALRCDPISGHVSLFWYQQALGQGPEFLTYFQNEAQLDKSGLPSDRFFAERPEGSVSTLKIQRTQQEDSAVYLCASTDLSGANVLTFGAGSRLTVL.

The V and J genes are TRBV19 and TRBJ1-5, with D possibly TRBD1 on 5 matching bases. Germline assignment: CDR1 LNHDA and CDR2 SQIVND (reference sequence). V was clipped by 3 bases and J by 4 bases, with 13 bases between them. This CDR3 region has 15 residues. This CDR3 is CASSIWQGDNQPQHF. Here the CDR3 DNA reads TGTGCCAGTAGTATTTGGCAGGGTGATAATCAGCCCCAGCATTTT.

This clone was counted between two and nine times. The gene calls are TRBV29-1 and TRBJ2-7, with D maybe TRBD2 (7 bases). The V end was cut by 7 bases, the J end by 2 bases, with 18 bases between. The germline V gene encodes CDR1 SQVTM and CDR2 ANQGSEA. This CDR3 region has 14 residues. The CDR3 sequence is CSAGGGGPTYEQYF. CDR3 sequence (DNA): TGCAGCGCCGGCGGCGGGGGCCCTACCTACGAGCAGTACTTC.

This chain connects TRBV5-6 to TRBJ2-4; D possibly corresponds to TRBD1 (6 bases). The CDR3 sequence is 12 residues long. Germline lookup yields CDR1 SGHDT and CDR2 YYEEEE. Trimming shortened V by 0 bases and J by 8 bases, and 6 bases separated the two germline ends. CDR3 residues: CASSLGGHIQYF. CDR3 in DNA: TGTGCCAGCAGCTTGGGGGGGCACATTCAGTACTTC.

This clone was picked up a small number of times. This CDR3 is CATSRPGETQYF. Written as DNA, the CDR3 is TGTGCCACCAGCAGGCCCGGGGAGACCCAGTACTTC. The chain uses TRBV15 and TRBJ2-5; D remains unclear. Per the germline V gene, CDR1 is LNHNV and CDR2 is YYDKDF (reference sequence). The CDR3 is 12 residues long. The V gene lost 3 bases and the J gene lost 5 bases, with 7 bases spanning the gap.

The chain employs TRBV5-1 and TRBJ1-1; D gene uncertain. This CDR3 region has 14 residues. The germline V and J ends were trimmed by 2 bases and 1 base, with 9 bases remaining between them. Germline lookup yields CDR1 SGHRS and CDR2 YFSETQ. The CDR3: CASSLFLTNTEAFF. The CDR3 DNA reads TGCGCCAGCAGCTTATTCCTAACGAACACTGAAGCTTTCTTT.

This rearrangement joins TRBV19 to TRBJ1-3; D gene ambiguous. The V and J ends lost 1 base and 2 bases respectively, with 15 bases between them. The germline V gene has CDR1 LNHDA and CDR2 SQIVND (reference sequence). This CDR3 spans 17 amino acids. The DNA for the CDR3 is TGTGCCAGTAGTATAGGAGAGAATTGGCTCGCTGGAAACACCATATATTTT. Translating it yields CASSIGENWLAGNTIYF.

This chain uses TRBV5-1 with TRBJ2-7, with 10 bases that match TRBD2. Germline assignment: CDR1 SGHRS and CDR2 YFSETQ. The CDR3 has 15 residues. With 3 bases clipped from V and 0 bases from J, the junction kept 3 bases outside the gene matches. The CDR3 reads CASSSIAGGSYEQYF. CDR3 in DNA: TGCGCCAGCAGCTCCATAGCGGGGGGCTCCTACGAGCAGTACTTC. The full variable domain, rest sourced from reference TRBV5-1 and TRBJ2-7, is KAGVTQTPRYLIKTRGQQVTLSCSPISGHRSVSWYQQTPGQGLQFLFEYFSETQRNKGNFPGRFSGRQFSNSRSEMNVSTLELGDSALYLCASSSIAGGSYEQYFGPGTRLTVT.

Points on this clone: The identical CDR3 is also encoded by other nucleotide sequences in the sample. J is TRBJ2-7 and V is TRBV5-1, with D perhaps being TRBD1 or TRBD2 (5 bases each). CDR3 length equals 14 residues. Trimming took off 2 bases at V and 3 bases at J, with 12 bases between the two ends. Germline CDR1 SGHRS, CDR2 YFSETQ. Here the CDR3 DNA reads TGCGCCAGCAGCTTTCGGGACCGGAGCTACGAGCAGTACTTC. This gives the protein CASSFRDRSYEQYF.

This sequence joins TRBV6-1 and TRBJ1-1; no clear D gene. Germline V gene sequence: CDR1 MNHNS, CDR2 SASEGT. The CDR3 runs 13 residues. V lost 6 bases to trimming and J lost 0 bases, with 8 bases between them. CDR3 sequence: CASRGEMNTEAFF. The CDR3 DNA reads as TGTGCCAGCAGGGGAGAGATGAACACTGAAGCTTTCTTT.

In this sample, this clone turned up a few times. The genes are TRBV18 and TRBJ2-7; D not certain. V lost 3 bases to trimming and J lost 3 bases, with 6 bases between them. Germline CDR1 is KGHSH and CDR2 is LQKENI. The CDR3 is made up of 12 amino acids. The CDR3 here is CASSPGDYEQYF. CDR3 bases: TGTGCCAGCTCACCTGGGGACTACGAGCAGTACTTC.

The chain couples TRBV5-1 to TRBJ2-7, with 8 bases that match TRBD2. The CDR3 is made up of 15 amino acids. Germline trimming cut 5 bases from V and 0 bases from J; bases unmatched to any gene: 7. Germline CDR1 and CDR2: SGHRS and YFSETQ. As DNA, the CDR3 is TGCGCCAGCAGTATGGCTAGCGGGCCCTCCTACGAGCAGTACTTC. It specifies CASSMASGPSYEQYF.

The chain has TRBV7-2 and TRBJ1-1; D may be TRBD1 (5 bases). V lost 6 bases and J 8 bases, leaving 16 bases between the germline ends. This CDR3 is built from 13 residues. The V gene's germline CDR1 is SGHTA and CDR2 FQGNSA. The CDR3 spells CASSIGVIVEAFF. The CDR3 DNA sequence: TGTGCCAGCAGTATAGGGGTAATCGTCGAAGCTTTCTTT.

The chain carries TRBV4-1 and TRBJ1-4; D call uncertain. Germline V gives CDR1 MGHRA, CDR2 YSYEKL. The CDR3 loop spans 15 amino acids. The V and J ends lost 4 bases and 0 bases respectively, with 9 bases between them. The CDR3 sequence is CASSPGLATNEKLFF. Written as DNA, the CDR3 is TGCGCCAGCAGCCCAGGACTTGCAACTAATGAAAAACTGTTTTTT.

This clone has more than one count but fewer than ten. The V gene is TRBV27, the J gene TRBJ2-7; possible D gene TRBD1, 6 bases. CDR3 size: 13 residues. Deletions cut 2 bases from V and 5 bases from J, with 10 bases between. Germline V lookup: CDR1 MNHEY, CDR2 SMNVEV (reference sequence). CDR3 region: CASSLNRANEQYF. DNA of the CDR3: TGTGCCAGCAGTTTAAACAGGGCAAACGAGCAGTACTTC.

This clone appeared a single time. The V and J genes are TRBV11-3 and TRBJ2-1, with TRBD2 matching 10 bases. V shed 5 bases and J 2 bases; nucleotides not matched to a gene: 3. The CDR3 is made up of 15 amino acids. Germline lookup yields CDR1 SGHNT and CDR2 YENEEA. As DNA, the CDR3 is TGTGCCAGCAGCCCAGCGGGGGGGGCCTACAATGAGCAGTTCTTC. Protein product: CASSPAGGAYNEQFF.